The clone carrying this T cell receptor (beta chain) was recorded at least ten times. TCRdb re-analysed the 5' RACE reads in MiXCR, keeping a single row per CDR3 protein. This table has approximately 56,000 distinct CDR3 sequences, approximately 10% appearing once. This sample is part of a study of early T cells in non-severe SARS-CoV-2 infection. Deletions cut 0 bases from V and 0 bases from J, with 7 bases between. Germline CDR1 is SGHTS and CDR2 is YDEGEE. This CDR3 is 15 amino acids long. The J gene is TRBJ1-3, the V gene TRBV5-8; no definite D call. This receptor was identified in an adult who was a healthcare worker with PCR-confirmed SARS-CoV-2 infection or an uninfected control (not recorded which). The sample was whole blood. CDR3 amino acids: CASSLAGISGNTIYF. CDR3 nucleotides: TGTGCCAGCAGCTTGGCGGGGATCTCTGGAAACACCATATATTTT.